This passage covers 30 T cell receptor beta chains from one sample sequenced in a study of shared clonotypes between healthy human individuals. Generated by immunoSEQ multiplex PCR, the TCRdb table keeps only in-frame clones and is missing some. In the table there are some 380,000 clones, approximately 97% of which are singletons. Sequenced sample: memory CD8+ T cells sorted from blood. Described subset: CD45RO+ cells pooled with CCR7-negative TemRA cells. Receptors were obtained from a man aged 30 to 39 in good health.

This clone occurred a few times. The conserved closing phenylalanine or tryptophan is absent in this CDR3, likely reflecting a read error. It is unclear where the CDR3 begins or ends on the DNA, so no DNA is shown, and the CDR3 is as TCRdb lists it. The V call is TRBV6-1, the J call TRBJ1-2; the table assigns TRBD1, which was not confirmed against the DNA. The CDR3 adds up to 14 amino acids, both ends counted. Germline V CDR1 and CDR2: MNHNS, SASEGT. The CDR3 loop is CASSETRTGAPIRL.

This rearrangement joins TRBV30 to TRBJ2-1; perhaps TRBD2 as D (6 bases). This CDR3 has 14 residues. Germline V gene sequence: CDR1 GTSNPN, CDR2 SVGIG (reference sequence). V was pared by 3 bases and J by 0 bases, with 9 bases between. CDR3 amino acids: CAWRDGSSYNEQFF. CDR3 coding DNA: TGTGCCTGGAGGGACGGGAGCTCCTACAATGAGCAGTTCTTC.

This rearrangement joins TRBV19 to TRBJ1-5; possible D gene TRBD1, 6 bases. Per the germline V gene, CDR1 is LNHDA and CDR2 is SQIVND (reference sequence). The CDR3 covers 15 residues. Trimming removed 0 bases from V and 2 bases from J, with 8 bases in between. CDR3 nucleotide sequence: TGTGCCAGTAGTATAGAGGCAGGGGGCAATCAGCCCCAGCATTTT. Translation: CASSIEAGGNQPQHF.

CDR3 DNA: TGTGCCAGCAGGCCCGATCAGCCCCAGCATTTT. It translates to CASRPDQPQHF. This chain connects TRBV27 to TRBJ1-5; D gene ambiguous. With 6 bases removed from V and 5 bases from J, the gap between germline ends came to 5 bases. Germline CDR1 is MNHEY and CDR2 is SMNVEV (reference sequence). The length of the CDR3 is 11 residues.

Comment on this clone: The sample contains more than one DNA sequence encoding this CDR3. This chain joins TRBV28 and TRBJ2-7; a weak D match, TRBD2 (6 bases). V lost 6 bases to trimming and J lost 0 bases, with 12 bases between them. Germline CDR1 and CDR2: MDHEN and SYDVKM. The CDR3 totals 14 residues. CDR3 residues: CASRGTASSYEQYF. Written as DNA, the CDR3 is TGTGCCAGCAGGGGGACTGCCAGCTCCTACGAGCAGTACTTC.

V gene TRBV4-2 combines with J gene TRBJ2-3, with D possibly being TRBD2 (5 bases). This CDR3 is built from 15 residues. Germline V gene data show CDR1 as LGHNA and CDR2 as YNFKEQ. The V end was cut by 6 bases, the J end by 0 bases, with 13 bases between. CDR3 DNA: TGTGCCAGCAGTATTGGTAGCGACAGCACAGATACGCAGTATTTT. The encoded protein is CASSIGSDSTDTQYF.

The V call is TRBV19, the J call TRBJ2-1; TRBD2 agrees at 12 bases. This CDR3 has 18 amino acids. The V gene's germline CDR1 is LNHDA and CDR2 SQIVND (reference sequence). Trimming at V came to 0 bases and at J to 4 bases, leaving 7 bases not matched to a gene. The chain's CDR3 is CASSIDPTSGRRYNEQFF. The CDR3 nucleotides are TGTGCCAGTAGTATAGATCCCACTAGCGGGAGGCGGTACAATGAGCAGTTCTTC.

The chain joins TRBV10-3 to TRBJ2-3; D gene ambiguous. The germline V gene has CDR1 ENHRY and CDR2 SYGVKD. This CDR3 region has 12 residues. Deletions cut 1 base from V and 10 bases from J, with 9 bases between. CDR3: CAISEWEIAQYF. The DNA of the CDR3 is TGTGCCATCAGTGAGTGGGAAATTGCGCAGTATTTT.

A note on this clone: This may arise from a read error, as a much more abundant clone is one base away. The chain couples TRBV5-1 to TRBJ2-7; possible D gene TRBD1, 6 bases. Trimming took off 0 bases at V and 3 bases at J, with 7 bases between the two ends. Per the germline V gene, CDR1 is SGHRS and CDR2 is YFSETQ. The CDR3 runs 13 residues. CDR3: CASSLVGGYEQYF. CDR3 nucleotide sequence: TGCGCCAGCAGCTTGGTAGGGGGCTACGAGCAGTACTTC.

This chain links TRBV4-1 with TRBJ2-7; D might be TRBD2 (7 bases). The CDR3 extends over 14 amino acids. Germline assignment: CDR1 MGHRA and CDR2 YSYEKL. Trimming pared 2 bases from V and 2 bases from J, leaving 10 bases between. As DNA, the CDR3 is TGCGCCAGCAGCCAAACAGGGAGGGCCTACGAGCAGTACTTC. Its translation is CASSQTGRAYEQYF.

The V call is TRBV30, the J call TRBJ1-2, with TRBD1 as a possible D gene (5 bases). The germline V and J ends were trimmed by 4 bases and 8 bases, with 11 bases remaining between them. The germline gives CDR1 GTSNPN, CDR2 SVGIG (reference sequence). The CDR3 runs to 11 residues. The CDR3 is CAWKDRSGYTF. CDR3 sequence (DNA): TGTGCCTGGAAAGACAGAAGCGGCTACACCTTC.

This clone was counted between two and nine times. The gene calls are TRBV4-2 and TRBJ2-7; possibly TRBD2 for D (5 bases). Germline V gene data show CDR1 as LGHNA and CDR2 as YNFKEQ. The V gene lost 6 bases and the J gene lost 4 bases, with 16 bases spanning the gap. This CDR3 has 14 residues. The CDR3 DNA reads TGTGCCAGCAGGACTACCACGACGGCTTACGAGCAGTACTTC. The encoded protein is CASRTTTTAYEQYF.

The chain carries TRBV7-9 and TRBJ2-1; 9 nucleotides line up with TRBD2. Germline values: CDR1 SEHNR, CDR2 FQNEAQ (reference sequence). The CDR3 consists of 15 residues. With V trimmed by 5 bases and J by 6 bases, 8 bases remained unmatched. CDR3 residues: CASSPYSGLANEQFF. CDR3 DNA: TGTGCCAGCAGCCCATACTCGGGACTAGCCAATGAGCAGTTCTTC. The full variable domain, its missing parts supplied by reference TRBV7-9 and TRBJ2-1, is DTGVSQNPRHKITKRGQNVTFRCDPISEHNRLYWYRQTLGQGPEFLTYFQNEAQLEKSRLLSDRFSAERPKGSFSTLEIQRTEQGDSAMYLCASSPYSGLANEQFFGPGTRLTVL.

The chain links TRBV7-9 to TRBJ1-5; D gene unclear. The length of the CDR3 is 13 residues. V shed 4 bases and J shed 0 bases, with 4 bases lying between them. CDR1 and CDR2 from the germline V gene are SEHNR and FQNEAQ (reference sequence). The CDR3 DNA reads TGTGCCAGCAGCTCATATAGCAATCAGCCCCAGCATTTT. This sequence encodes CASSSYSNQPQHF.

This chain joins TRBV18 and TRBJ2-4, with D unresolved. V was pared by 1 base and J by 0 bases, with 10 bases between. The V gene's germline CDR1 is KGHSH and CDR2 LQKENI. The CDR3 totals 16 residues. Here the CDR3 reads CASSPRGPLAKNIQYF. The CDR3 bases are TGTGCCAGCTCACCACGAGGACCCCTAGCCAAAAACATTCAGTACTTC.

Here the CDR3 DNA reads TGTGCCACCCAGGGTAAGCGGGAGGCCACAGATACGCAGTATTTT. As protein: CATQGKREATDTQYF. V usage is TRBV28 and J usage is TRBJ2-3, with TRBD2 identical over 9 bases. Germline lookup yields CDR1 MDHEN and CDR2 SYDVKM. The CDR3 runs 15 residues. V was clipped by 10 bases and J by 2 bases; unmatched bases: 10.

The V call is TRBV15, the J call TRBJ1-2, with D possibly being TRBD1 (6 bases). Germline-derived CDR1 and CDR2 are LNHNV and YYDKDF (reference sequence). Trimming stripped 0 bases from V and 7 bases from J, with 21 bases between. This CDR3 is 17 amino acids long. The CDR3 spells CATSREVPSGGGGGYTF. CDR3 nucleotides: TGTGCCACCAGCAGAGAGGTCCCATCCGGGGGCGGGGGTGGCTACACCTTC.

This chain connects TRBV6-1 to TRBJ2-3; D perhaps matches TRBD2 (7 bases). This CDR3 region has 15 residues. Germline assignment: CDR1 MNHNS and CDR2 SASEGT. Deletions cut 1 base from V and 6 bases from J, with 14 bases between. CDR3 loop: CASSEGGRGSDTQYF. CDR3 DNA: TGTGCCAGCAGTGAAGGAGGGAGGGGGTCGGATACGCAGTATTTT.

The chain's CDR3 is CASSQGQGDTGELFF. The CDR3 DNA follows: TGTGCCAGCAGTCAAGGACAGGGGGACACCGGGGAGCTGTTTTTT. V and J are TRBV6-1 and TRBJ2-2; 10 nucleotides agree with TRBD1. CDR1 and CDR2 from the germline V gene are MNHNS and SASEGT. The length of the CDR3 is 15 residues. J gave up 3 bases and V 5 bases, and 3 bases lay outside the gene matches.

This chain connects TRBV20-1 to TRBJ1-3; D is ambiguous. Trimming took 3 bases from V and 8 from J, leaving 8 bases between them. CDR3 length: 11 residues. Germline CDR1 reads DFQATT; CDR2 reads SNEGSKA (reference sequence). The CDR3 DNA reads TGCAGTGCTAGTCCTGGTGACACCATATATTTT. Translated, it gives CSASPGDTIYF.

The chain uses TRBV5-1 and TRBJ1-1, with TRBD1 as a possible D gene (5 bases). Trimming stripped 4 bases from V and 3 bases from J, with 16 bases between. CDR3 length: 15 amino acids. The germline gives CDR1 SGHRS, CDR2 YFSETQ. The CDR3 nucleotides are TGCGCCAGCAGCGCGGGCCCGGGAGGGGACACTGAAGCTTTCTTT. Encoded protein: CASSAGPGGDTEAFF.

The V gene is TRBV6-1, the J gene TRBJ2-7; TRBD1 matches at 7 bases. V was clipped by 3 bases and J by 0 bases; unmatched bases: 11. CDR3 length equals 17 residues. The V gene's germline CDR1 is MNHNS and CDR2 SASEGT. CDR3 in amino acids: CASSDPLRTGLSYEQYF. CDR3 in DNA: TGTGCCAGCAGTGACCCCCTCCGGACAGGTCTCTCCTACGAGCAGTACTTC.

The rearrangement links TRBV28 to TRBJ1-1; D call uncertain. Deletions cut 0 bases from V and 6 bases from J, with 5 bases between. CDR3 length: 12 amino acids. CDR1 and CDR2 from the germline V gene are MDHEN and SYDVKM. CDR3 DNA: TGTGCCAGCAGTTTATGGGGTGCTGAAGCTTTCTTT. Its translation is CASSLWGAEAFF.

The chain joins TRBV7-8 to TRBJ1-5; D is possibly TRBD1 (5 bases). The germline V gene has CDR1 SGHVS and CDR2 FQNEAQ. Trimming stripped 5 bases from V and 2 bases from J, with 13 bases between. This CDR3 is 15 amino acids long. CDR3 DNA: TGTGCCAGCAGCCCCCAGGGTGGGGGCAATCAGCCCCAGCATTTT. Translated, it gives CASSPQGGGNQPQHF.

This clone is a singleton in its sample. The V call is TRBV9, the J call TRBJ2-1; maybe TRBD2 (5 bases). The V gene's germline CDR1 is SGDLS and CDR2 YYNGEE. Trimming removed 4 bases from V and 13 bases from J, with 21 bases in between. The CDR3 loop spans 14 amino acids. The CDR3 DNA reads TGTGCCAGCAGCCCAGAGGGTAGCCGTAGTGATCAGTTCTTC. Residues: CASSPEGSRSDQFF.

V gene TRBV28 combines with J gene TRBJ2-4; the D is unclear. V lost 3 bases, J lost 8 bases, and 5 bases lay in between. The CDR3 has 11 residues. Per germline, CDR1 MDHEN and CDR2 SYDVKM. The CDR3: CASSFLDIQYF. DNA of the CDR3: TGTGCCAGCAGTTTTCTAGACATTCAGTACTTC.

The chain uses TRBV11-2 and TRBJ2-3; TRBD1 agrees at 7 bases. Germline lookup yields CDR1 SGHAT and CDR2 FQNNGV. The ends lost 2 bases at V and 0 bases at J; junction bases unmatched: 11. The length of the CDR3 is 18 residues. The DNA for the CDR3 is TGTGCCAGCAGCTTATTTCCCTCAGGGACAGCTAGCACAGATACGCAGTATTTT. It is translated as CASSLFPSGTASTDTQYF.

The chain employs TRBV28 and TRBJ1-3, with TRBD1 identical over 9 bases. The CDR3 spans 16 residues. V shed 2 bases and J 2 bases; nucleotides not matched to a gene: 4. CDR1 and CDR2 (germline): MDHEN, SYDVKM. The CDR3 DNA follows: TGTGCCAGCAGTTTAGCCGGGACAGGGCCTGGAAACACCATATATTTT. It yields the protein CASSLAGTGPGNTIYF. Full variable domain (missing parts from reference TRBV28 and TRBJ1-3): DVKVTQSSRYLVKRTGEKVFLECVQDMDHENMFWYRQDPGLGLRLIYFSYDVKMKEKGDIPEGYSVSREKKERFSLILESASTNQTSMYLCASSLAGTGPGNTIYFGEGSWLTVV.

This clone was recorded only once. CDR3 amino acids: CASSLAPGLWLGELFF. The CDR3 DNA reads TGTGCCAGCAGCTTGGCCCCGGGACTCTGGTTGGGGGAGCTGTTTTTT. The chain joins TRBV5-4 to TRBJ2-2; maybe TRBD2 (6 bases). Germline values: CDR1 SGHNT, CDR2 YYREEE (reference sequence). This CDR3 comprises 16 residues. Trimming pared 0 bases from V and 8 bases from J, leaving 17 bases between.

The rearrangement links TRBV5-6 to TRBJ1-2; D remains unclear. CDR3 length: 14 residues. Germline lookup yields CDR1 SGHDT and CDR2 YYEEEE. The V and J ends lost 0 bases and 0 bases respectively, with 6 bases between them. CDR3 nucleotide sequence: TGTGCCAGCAGCTTGGGTGGAACTAACTATGGCTACACCTTC. Translation: CASSLGGTNYGYTF. The complete variable domain, with remaining parts taken from reference TRBV5-6 and TRBJ1-2, reads DAGVTQSPTHLIKTRGQQVTLRCSPKSGHDTVSWYQQALGQGPQFIFQYYEEEERQRGNFPDRFSGHQFPNYSSELNVNALLLGDSALYLCASSLGGTNYGYTFGSGTRLTVV.